This TCR beta chain was obtained from a study of T cell changes during pregnancy in multiple sclerosis. Per germline, CDR1 SGHVS and CDR2 FQNEAQ. Between the trimmed V and J ends, which lost 1 base and 0 bases, there was a span of 13 bases. The CDR3 totals 17 residues. Assay: immunoSEQ multiplex PCR; the TCRdb copy retains only in-frame clones and omits some. The data show about 44,000 clones, 75% to 95% seen once. The sample in question was CD4+ T cells from peripheral blood mononuclear cells, obtained before pregnancy. The receptor was derived from a female donor with multiple sclerosis, enrolled in a pregnancy study. V gene TRBV7-8 combines with J gene TRBJ2-1; possibly TRBD2 for D (5 bases). The CDR3 sequence is CASSLVPGISSYNEQFF. The CDR3 region has the DNA TGTGCCAGCAGCTTAGTACCGGGGATCAGCTCCTACAATGAGCAGTTCTTC.